This T cell receptor (beta chain) was obtained from a study of shared clonotypes between healthy human individuals. Study outcomes and limitations: Between a few donors, naive CD4 clonotypes were shared at a level of around 4.9%. Naive subsets, compared against memory subsets, generally had larger estimated richness values. When compared with the clonotypes that were shared by all four sorted-subset donors, the non-shared clonotypes turned out to have lower generation probabilities. Only blood was sampled, and tissue TCR repertoires likely differ from blood ones.

Clones were read by immunoSEQ multiplex PCR, and TCRdb kept only the in-frame ones, dropping some. The sample yields some 2 million clones, around 96% seen once. V dropped 2 bases and J dropped 4 bases, with 9 bases sitting between them. Germline lookup yields CDR1 SGDLS and CDR2 YYNGEE. The CDR3 spans 14 residues. Positively selected for CCR7, the CD45RO-negative cells used as naive CD8 cells excluded terminally differentiated effector memory CD45RA+ cells. As to this clone: Its antigen remains unknown.

The material sequenced was naive CD8+ T cells sorted from blood. The chain joins TRBV9 to TRBJ1-4; no reliable D call. The TCR comes from a man aged 18 to 30 in good health. CDR3: CASSVEGFNEKLFF. CDR3 in DNA: TGTGCCAGCAGCGTTGAGGGATTTAATGAAAAACTGTTTTTT.